This TCR beta chain was obtained from a study of shared clonotypes between healthy human individuals. Germline-derived CDR1 and CDR2 are SGHRS and YFSETQ. J lost 6 bases, V lost 2 bases, and 6 bases had no gene match. CDR3 size: 15 residues. This clone has just one count. Libraries were prepared by immunoSEQ multiplex PCR; TCRdb keeps only in-frame clonotypes and omits some of them. The sample lists approximately 350,000 clones; roughly 96% were seen once. This clonotype originated in a man aged 30 to 45 in good health. Specimen: memory CD8+ T cells sorted from blood. Subset given: CD45RO+ cells pooled with CCR7-negative TemRA cells. The chain recombines TRBV5-1 with TRBJ2-1, with 9 bases matching TRBD1. The CDR3 DNA reads TGCGCCAGCAGCTTAGGGACAGGGTGGGTCAATGAGCAGTTCTTC. Protein sequence: CASSLGTGWVNEQFF.